This T cell receptor (beta chain) is drawn from a study of blood T cell repertoires in COVID-19. Germline V gene lookup returns CDR1 LNHNV and CDR2 YYDKDF (reference sequence). This CDR3 is built from 15 residues. Trimming shortened V by 5 bases and J by 1 base, and 9 bases separated the two germline ends. Clones were sequenced by immunoSEQ multiplex PCR, and TCRdb holds only the in-frame ones, with some missing. The sample lists more than 85,000 clones, 87% seen once, with around 2% in the top ten. This clone has only one observation. V usage is TRBV15 and J usage is TRBJ2-6, with D perhaps TRBD1 (6 bases). Sequenced material: peripheral blood. The TCR sequence derives from a man aged 45 to 65 with active COVID-19. The DNA of the CDR3 is TGTGCCACCAGCGTAGGGGGTTCTGGGGCCAACGTCCTGACTTTC. Residues: CATSVGGSGANVLTF.